The entry that follows covers one T cell receptor (beta chain) sequence. No antigen is known for it. The germline V and J ends were trimmed by 2 bases and 5 bases, with 12 bases remaining between them. This CDR3 has 14 amino acids. The V gene's germline CDR1 is ENHRY and CDR2 SYGVKD. The data originate from a study of shared clonotypes between healthy human individuals. Using immunoSEQ multiplex PCR, the repertoire was profiled, and TCRdb retains in-frame clones only, with some absent. This sample carries over 2,000,000 clones, about 93% of them seen once, and the ten largest clones take around 1.7%. The naive CD8 subset, CD45RO-negative cells positively selected for CCR7, excluded terminally differentiated effector memory CD45RA+ cells. Every contributor of samples was a Caucasian grown-up residing in Nashville, Tennessee. The study, taken as a whole, reports: A generally larger estimated richness was seen in naive subsets than in memory subsets. Naive CD4 clonotypes were shared across several donors at about 5%. Specimens sampled were limited to blood, with tissue repertoires likely differing.

This chain joins TRBV10-3 and TRBJ1-1; perhaps TRBD1 as D (5 bases). The sample consisted of naive CD8+ T cells from PBMCs. The TCR comes from a man younger than 35 in good health. Some clones in this sample may be carry-over from other donors' samples. The chain's CDR3 is CAISEQGWKTEAFF. The CDR3 coding sequence is TGTGCCATCAGTGAGCAGGGTTGGAAAACTGAAGCTTTCTTT.